This TCR beta chain derives from a study of blood T cells in healthy people across ages. Study-wide results and limits: More naive CD4+ cells and higher diversity marked long-lived donors relative to aged donors. Older age coincided with a roughly linear decline in TCR beta diversity per million T cells.

Healthy Caucasian individuals from Russia aged about 6 to 95 served as donors. Isolation per sample recovered at least 6 million PBMCs. The second PCR ran about 6 to 11 cycles with a sample-barcoded 5' primer and J-beta primers. TCRdb fed the 5' RACE reads into MiXCR, producing one record per CDR3 protein. The sample carries 1.5 million to 2 million distinct CDR3 sequences, about 28% recorded once. This CDR3 spans 12 amino acids. In germline, CDR1 is SGHAT, CDR2 FQNNGV. V was clipped by 6 bases and J by 8 bases, with 11 bases between them. On this clonotype: The antigen is undetermined.

The sample was blood. This sequence was found in a woman aged 30 to 39 in good health. The rearrangement links TRBV11-2 to TRBJ2-4, with D possibly being TRBD2 (5 bases). CDR3 amino acids: CASSNDGDIQYF. DNA for the CDR3: TGTGCCAGCAGTAACGACGGGGACATTCAGTACTTC.